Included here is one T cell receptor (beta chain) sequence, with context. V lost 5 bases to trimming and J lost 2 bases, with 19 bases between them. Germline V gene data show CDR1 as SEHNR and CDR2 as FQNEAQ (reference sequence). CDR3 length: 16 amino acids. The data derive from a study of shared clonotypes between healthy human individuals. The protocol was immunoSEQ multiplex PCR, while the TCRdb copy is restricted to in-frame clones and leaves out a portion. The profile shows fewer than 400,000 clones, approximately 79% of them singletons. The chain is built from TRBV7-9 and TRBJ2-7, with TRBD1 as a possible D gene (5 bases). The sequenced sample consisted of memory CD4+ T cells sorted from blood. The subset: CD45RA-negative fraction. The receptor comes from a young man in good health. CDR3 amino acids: CASSPLSWGPTYEQYF. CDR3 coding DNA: TGTGCCAGCAGCCCTCTCTCCTGGGGCCCCACCTACGAGCAGTACTTC.